This T cell receptor (beta chain) was recovered during a study of shared clonotypes between healthy human individuals. Broader study findings: About 5% of naive CD4 clonotypes were shared across a few donors.

The germline V gene encodes CDR1 KGHSH and CDR2 LQKENI. Trimming took off 0 bases at V and 3 bases at J, with 8 bases between the two ends. The CDR3 contains 15 residues. Every immunoSEQ plate was one replicate of a subset's evenly spread DNA. Sequenced by immunoSEQ multiplex PCR; TCRdb stores in-frame clones only, minus some. This sample has more than 2 million clones, with roughly 94% found just once. To note about this clone: The antigen remains undetermined.

The receptor was isolated from a man between 18 and 29 years old in good health. This chain uses TRBV18 with TRBJ1-4; the D is unclear. The source material was naive CD4+ T cells sorted from blood. Described subset: CD45RA+ positively selected. The CDR3 nucleotides read TGTGCCAGCTCACCACCGGGTAGTCCTAATGAAAAACTGTTTTTT. It codes for CASSPPGSPNEKLFF.